These T cell receptor beta chains were read from a single sample in a study of T cells in Graves' hyperthyroidism and ophthalmopathy. MiXCR was run by TCRdb on the multiplex PCR reads, yielding one entry per CDR3 protein. Of some 180,000 distinct CDR3 sequences listed, about a sixth were seen once; the top ten hold approximately 28%. Sample: blood. All receptors derive from a woman between 45 and 60 years old with Graves' hyperthyroidism. CDR3s include the opening cysteine and the closing phenylalanine or tryptophan. A D gene is named only where the DNA matches it firmly. Part of the rows lack a size; the others show once, few, many or a class for expanded clones.

>TRBJ2-1|TRBV11-2|-|many
TGTGCCAGCAGCTTAGATCTTGGAGCCTACAATGAGCAGTTCTTC
CASSLDLGAYNEQFF
>TRBJ1-5|TRBV12-3/TRBV12-4|TRBD1|many
TGTGCCAGCAGTTTCGAGAGGGGGCTGAGCAATCAGCCCCAGCATTTT
CASSFERGLSNQPQHF
>TRBJ2-7|TRBV29-1|TRBD2|many
TGCAGCGCCACCCAATTAGCGGGGTACTCCTACGAGCAGTACTTC
CSATQLAGYSYEQYF
>TRBJ2-3|TRBV12-3/TRBV12-4|TRBD1|many
TGTGCCAGCAGGACAGGGGGGACAGATACGCAGTATTTT
CASRTGGTDTQYF
>TRBJ1-2|TRBV18|-|many
TGTGCCAGCTCACCTCACCCACGTGGGGAAAGTGGCTACACCTTC
CASSPHPRGESGYTF
>TRBJ2-3|TRBV20-1|-|many
TGCAGTGCTAGAGCACTAGTCTCTAGCACAGATACGCAGTATTTT
CSARALVSSTDTQYF
>TRBJ2-1|TRBV19|-|many
TGTGCTAGTAGTGAGGACTGGAATCACAATGAGCAGTTCTTC
CASSEDWNHNEQFF
>TRBJ2-3|TRBV10-3|TRBD2|many
TGTGCCATCAGTGACCCCAGCGGGGGGAAGACAGATACGCAGTATTTT
CAISDPSGGKTDTQYF
>TRBJ1-1|TRBV6-1|-|many
TGTGCCAGCAGTTATAGGGGCCCTAACACTGAAGCTTTCTTT
CASSYRGPNTEAFF
>TRBJ1-2|TRBV28|-|many
TGTGCCAGCAGTTTATGGGGACGGGGGGACATTGGCTATGGCTACACCTTC
CASSLWGRGDIGYGYTF
>TRBJ1-1|TRBV6-1|-|many
TGTGCCAGCAGTGAAAGGAGCAGGGTAGTCACTGAAGCTTTCTTT
CASSERSRVVTEAFF
>TRBJ2-2|TRBV6-1|TRBD2|many
TGTGCCAGCAGTTTTGGGGGGGGGACTAGCGGATTCACCGGGGAGCTGTTTTTT
CASSFGGGTSGFTGELFF
>TRBJ2-7|TRBV11-2|-|many
TGTGCCAGCATGGAGGGGGTCGAGCAGTACTTC
CASMEGVEQYF
>TRBJ2-3|TRBV28|TRBD2|many
TGTGCCAGCAGTTTGCAGGGACTAAGCACAGATACGCAGTATTTT
CASSLQGLSTDTQYF
>TRBJ2-5|TRBV6-5|-|-
TGTGCCAGCAGCTACGGGAAGCTGGAGACCCAGTACTTC
CASSYGKLETQYF
>TRBJ2-7|TRBV6-2/TRBV6-3|TRBD2|many
TGTGCCAGCAGACGGGGACTAGCGGGGGGTTCGTCCTACGAGCAGTACTTC
CASRRGLAGGSSYEQYF
>TRBJ2-1|TRBV14|-|-
TGTGCCAGCGCCAACTCCACTTTAACTCGAGATGAGCAGTTCTTC
CASANSTLTRDEQFF
>TRBJ2-7|TRBV20-1|TRBD1|many
TGCAGTGCTAGTCCGACAGGGCACTCCTACGAGCAGTACTTC
CSASPTGHSYEQYF
>TRBJ2-7|TRBV11-2|-|many
TGTGCCAGCAGTTCCGGGAGCTCCTACGAGCAGTACTTC
CASSSGSSYEQYF
>TRBJ2-5|TRBV6-1|-|many
TGTGCCAGCGCAACACGGCCGGAGACCCAGTACTTC
CASATRPETQYF
>TRBJ1-1|TRBV12-3/TRBV12-4|-|-
TGTGCCAGCAGTTCTCCCCTGGTGGGAAGGACTGAAGCTTTCTTT
CASSSPLVGRTEAFF
>TRBJ1-2|TRBV12-3/TRBV12-4|TRBD1|many
TGTGCCAGCAGTCCGGGGACAGGGGGCGCGTTTGGGTATGGCTACACCTTC
CASSPGTGGAFGYGYTF
>TRBJ1-2|TRBV19|-|many
TGTGCCTCCACGAGGGCGGGAGAACTTTATGGCTACACCTTC
CASTRAGELYGYTF
>TRBJ2-5|TRBV27|-|many
TGTGCCAGCAGGGAGGGCCCGAATAAAGAGACCCAGTACTTC
CASREGPNKETQYF
>TRBJ2-7|TRBV7-2|-|-
TGTGCCAGCAGCCACCGGGACGGTCCCTACGAGCAGTACTTC
CASSHRDGPYEQYF
>TRBJ1-2|TRBV4-2|-|once
TGTGCCAGCAGCCAAGAATTAGGGGACCCTAACTATGGCTGCACCTTC
CASSQELGDPNYGCTF
>TRBJ2-3|TRBV3-1|TRBD2|many
TGTGCCAGCAGCCAAGGATGGGGACTAGAGTTTGGAGATACGCAGTATTTT
CASSQGWGLEFGDTQYF
>TRBJ2-1|TRBV28|TRBD1|many
TGTGCCAGCACCATAAGGACAGGGGGCTACAATGAGCAGTTCTTC
CASTIRTGGYNEQFF
>TRBJ2-7|TRBV10-3|-|many
TGTGCCATCAGTGGTAACAGGGACTACGAGCAGTACTTC
CAISGNRDYEQYF
>TRBJ1-1|TRBV7-9|-|many
TGTGCCAGCCTCCCCCCAGAGGGTCGGCAGAGACGAACTGAAGCTTTCTTT
CASLPPEGRQRRTEAFF
>TRBJ1-1|TRBV5-1|TRBD1|many
TGCGCCAGCAGCTTCGGACAGGGCATGAACACTGAAGCTTTCTTT
CASSFGQGMNTEAFF
>TRBJ1-3|TRBV6-1|TRBD1|many
TGTGCCAGCAGACCAACCGGGACAGGTGGAAACACCATATATTTT
CASRPTGTGGNTIYF
>TRBJ1-1|TRBV28|TRBD1|many
TGTGCCAGCAGTTTATGGGACAGGGCAGGGACTGAAGCTTTCTTT
CASSLWDRAGTEAFF
>TRBJ1-2|TRBV6-5|TRBD1|many
TGTGCCAGCAGTTACGACCTGACAGGGAATTATGGCTACACCTTC
CASSYDLTGNYGYTF
>TRBJ2-1|TRBV19|-|few
TGTGCCAGTAAGGCCAAAGGGGGGTCTGATGAGCAGTTCTTC
CASKAKGGSDEQFF
>TRBJ1-1|TRBV7-9|-|many
TGTGCCAGCAGCTTAAATTCTGGACAAGGTATTGAAGCTTTCTTT
CASSLNSGQGIEAFF
>TRBJ1-4|TRBV6-1|-|many
TGTGCCAGCGGGAGGACGGTCGCAACTAATGAAAAACTGTTTTTT
CASGRTVATNEKLFF
>TRBJ2-1|TRBV11-2|-|many
TGTGCCAGCAGCTCACCCAGGAGGTCCTACAATGAGCAGTTCTTC
CASSSPRRSYNEQFF
>TRBJ2-7|TRBV6-4|TRBD1|-
TGTGCCAGCAGTTACTACCGGACAGGGGGAGTAGTAGAGCAGTACTTC
CASSYYRTGGVVEQYF
>TRBJ2-5|TRBV29-1|-|many
TGCAGCGCTGAAGCGGCGACCGTCTCGGAGACCCAGTACTTC
CSAEAATVSETQYF
>TRBJ1-5|TRBV5-1|-|many
TGTGCCAGCAGCTTAGGAGGGGGAAATCAGCCCCAGCATTTT
CASSLGGGNQPQHF